This entry concerns a single TCR beta chain. Its antigen is undetermined. These data are taken from a study of T cell responses to AZD1222 COVID-19 vaccine. Study observations and caveats: Of spike-specific TCRs, nearly half reportedly target regions left unmutated in variants. Only five or six people who got AZD1222 tested seropositive at baseline.

This CDR3 is 15 amino acids long. Germline loops: CDR1 LNHDA, CDR2 SQIVND (reference sequence). V lost 5 bases and J lost 7, with 20 bases in between. Only in-frame clones appear in the TCRdb table, and some are missing; sequencing was by immunoSEQ multiplex PCR. The repertoire holds tens of thousands of clones, about 89% seen once, with just under 5% in the top ten. Both about-4-week and about-12-week second-dose recipients were combined. Sequencing was performed on peripheral blood, taken 28 days after the second AZD1222 dose. This receptor was obtained from an adult who received the AZD1222 COVID-19 vaccine. The chain combines TRBV19 with TRBJ1-1; tentatively, D is TRBD1 (6 bases). CDR3: CASSPLKGGLDEAFF. Written as DNA, the CDR3 is TGTGCCAGTAGTCCATTAAAGGGGGGTTTGGATGAAGCTTTCTTT.